A selection of T cell receptor beta chains follows, all from one sample in a study of T-cell memory formation after mild COVID-19. From the 5' RACE reads, TCRdb called clonotypes with MiXCR, one entry per CDR3 protein. The table includes a few hundred thousand distinct CDR3 sequences, around 15% detected once. Sequencing was performed on PBMCs or a T cell subset sorted from them (not recorded which). The receptor source for this set is a man aged 18 to 29 who had mild COVID-19 (a few samples of this study predate the infection). Cell type and time point are not known. CDR3s include the opening cysteine and the closing phenylalanine or tryptophan. The D gene is left open where the match is weak. Clone size is given for some rows only: seen once, a few or many times, or a class if the clone is expanded.

J gene | D gene | V gene | clone size | CDR3 DNA | CDR3 protein
TRBJ2-3 | . | TRBV4-3 | few | TGCGCCAGCAGCCAATTGCTTTCTAGCACAGATACGCAGTATTTT | CASSQLLSSTDTQYF
TRBJ2-3 | . | TRBV5-1 | . | TGCGCCAGCAGCTTAACCTTTAGCACAGATACGCAGTATTTT | CASSLTFSTDTQYF
TRBJ1-5 | . | TRBV7-9 | . | TGTGCCAGCAGCTTAGTAGGATTGGGGGGAAATCAGCCCCAGCATTTT | CASSLVGLGGNQPQHF
TRBJ2-3 | . | TRBV4-3 | many | TGCGCCAGCAGCCAAGATAGGGCCCGCGGGACAGATACGCAGTATTTT | CASSQDRARGTDTQYF
TRBJ1-1 | TRBD1 | TRBV7-9 | . | TGTGCCAGCAGCTTACGACAGGGCGGGGTCACTGAAGCTTTCTTT | CASSLRQGGVTEAFF
TRBJ2-7 | . | TRBV30 | few | TGTGCCTGGAGTCCCGGGCACGAGCAGTACTTC | CAWSPGHEQYF
TRBJ2-1 | . | TRBV29-1 | . | TGCAGCGTTGAAGCTTTCGGTAGCGAGCAGTTCTTC | CSVEAFGSEQFF
TRBJ2-2 | . | TRBV5-5 | many | TGTGCCAGCAGCGTCGGGGCGAACACCGGGGAGCTGTTTTTT | CASSVGANTGELFF
TRBJ1-1 | . | TRBV7-9 | few | TGTGCCAGCCAGGGCTGGACTGAAGCTTTCTTT | CASQGWTEAFF
TRBJ1-2 | TRBD1 | TRBV20-1 | few | TGCAGTGCTAGATTGTTCAGGGGGGAGAATGGCTACACCTTC | CSARLFRGENGYTF
TRBJ2-2 | TRBD2 | TRBV6-5 | . | TGTGCCAGCAGTCCCAGTAGCGGGGGTTCCCGGGAGCTGTTTTTT | CASSPSSGGSRELFF
TRBJ1-6 | . | TRBV12-3/TRBV12-4 | . | TGTGCCAGCAGTCTGCCTGGTTCGGAGAGAGCGTCCTATAATTCACCCCTCCACTTT | CASSLPGSERASYNSPLHF
TRBJ2-1 | TRBD2 | TRBV20-1 | few | TGCAGTGATACTAGCGGGGGAGACAATGAGCAGTTCTTC | CSDTSGGDNEQFF
TRBJ2-7 | TRBD2 | TRBV4-1 | . | TGCGCCAGCAGCCAAGGTAGAGCTAGCGGGGCCTACGAGCAGTACTTC | CASSQGRASGAYEQYF
TRBJ1-6 | . | TRBV9 | few | TGTGCCAGCAGCGGAGGGGTGGTGGGGTCACCCCTCCACTTT | CASSGGVVGSPLHF
TRBJ2-3 | TRBD1 | TRBV7-2 | . | TGTGCCAGCAGCGCAGGGACAGGGTGGGCAGATACGCAGTATTTT | CASSAGTGWADTQYF
TRBJ2-2 | TRBD1 | TRBV6-5 | . | TGTGCCAGCAGTGACCCTGGGACAGCGAACACCGGGGAGCTGTTTTTT | CASSDPGTANTGELFF
TRBJ1-2 | . | TRBV29-1 | . | TGCAGCGTTGGTACGGGACCGACCTCTACCAACTATGGCTACACCTTC | CSVGTGPTSTNYGYTF
TRBJ2-1 | . | TRBV18 | . | TGTGCCAGCCTAGCAGGGCCGGCGCGGGAGCAGTTCTTC | CASLAGPAREQFF
TRBJ2-1 | TRBD1 | TRBV12-3/TRBV12-4 | many | TGTGCCAGCAGTCAAACAGACAGGGGTGAGCAGTTCTTC | CASSQTDRGEQFF
TRBJ2-5 | . | TRBV5-6 | few | TGTGCCAGCAGCTTGGAACAGTCAGAGACCCAGTACTTC | CASSLEQSETQYF
TRBJ2-7 | . | TRBV7-2 | . | TGTGCCAGCAGCTTAGACGGGGGTCTCTACGAGCAGTACTTC | CASSLDGGLYEQYF
TRBJ2-4 | TRBD1 | TRBV20-1 | few | TGCAGTGCTCTGGACTCAGACAGGGACGGGTTAGCCAAAAACATTCAGTACTTC | CSALDSDRDGLAKNIQYF
TRBJ2-2 | TRBD1 | TRBV5-4 | . | TGTGCCAGCACTGGCCCCGGGACAGGAAGTAACACCGGGGAGCTGTTTTTT | CASTGPGTGSNTGELFF
TRBJ2-1 | . | TRBV7-9 | many | TGTGCCAGCAGCGGGTACAATGAGCAGTTCTTC | CASSGYNEQFF
TRBJ2-7 | . | TRBV5-5 | . | TGTGCCAGCAGCTTGCACGGCTACGAGCAGTACTTC | CASSLHGYEQYF
TRBJ2-7 | TRBD2 | TRBV5-1 | many | TGCGCCAGCAGCTTAGGGACTAGCGGGGACTACGAGCAGTACTTC | CASSLGTSGDYEQYF
TRBJ1-1 | . | TRBV12-3/TRBV12-4 | few | TGTGCCAGCAGTTCTCAGGGTTTTGAAGCTTTCTTT | CASSSQGFEAFF
TRBJ1-6 | . | TRBV2 | . | TGTGCCAGCAGTGAAGCGCTAGGTGGGTCGGATTCACCCCTCCACTTT | CASSEALGGSDSPLHF
TRBJ2-2 | TRBD2 | TRBV7-9 | . | TGTGCCAGCAGCACGACTAGCGAGGCGACCGGGGAGCTGTTTTTT | CASSTTSEATGELFF
TRBJ2-7 | . | TRBV15 | . | TGTGCCACCAGCGGAAGGGGCTTAGGGGGTTCTAACGAGCAGTACTTC | CATSGRGLGGSNEQYF
TRBJ2-1 | . | TRBV7-8 | . | TGTGCCAGCAGCCCCTTATATATTGAGCAGTTCTTC | CASSPLYIEQFF
TRBJ1-1 | TRBD1 | TRBV6-2/TRBV6-3 | . | TGTGCCAGCAGCCTTGGACAGGGACGGTCCGAAGCTTTCTTT | CASSLGQGRSEAFF
TRBJ1-2 | . | TRBV7-3 | . | TGTGCCAGCAGCCTCGGACAGTCGAGCTATGGCTGCACCTTC | CASSLGQSSYGCTF
TRBJ2-7 | . | TRBV4-1 | . | TGCGCCAGCAGCCCACAACGGCAGGGAGCCTACGAGCAGTACTTC | CASSPQRQGAYEQYF
TRBJ1-6 | TRBD1 | TRBV7-9 | few | TGTGCCAGCAGCTTAGAGCAAACAGGGGCACCCCTCCACTTT | CASSLEQTGAPLHF
TRBJ2-4 | TRBD2 | TRBV12-3/TRBV12-4 | many | TGTGCCAGCGGACTAGCGGTAAACATTCAGTACTTC | CASGLAVNIQYF
TRBJ1-2 | . | TRBV12-3/TRBV12-4 | . | TGTGCCAGCACCGGGGGGCCCTATGGCTACACCTTC | CASTGGPYGYTF
TRBJ1-2 | . | TRBV5-6 | . | TGTGCCAGCAGCTACAGGATTGCTGGCTACACCTTC | CASSYRIAGYTF
TRBJ1-5 | . | TRBV7-6 | few | TGTGCCAGCAGCTTAGGGTCGGGTTATAGCAATCAGCCCCAGCATTTT | CASSLGSGYSNQPQHF
TRBJ2-4 | TRBD1 | TRBV5-1 | many | TGCGCCAGCAGCTCTACCGACAGGGTGGGAAACATTCAGTACTTC | CASSSTDRVGNIQYF